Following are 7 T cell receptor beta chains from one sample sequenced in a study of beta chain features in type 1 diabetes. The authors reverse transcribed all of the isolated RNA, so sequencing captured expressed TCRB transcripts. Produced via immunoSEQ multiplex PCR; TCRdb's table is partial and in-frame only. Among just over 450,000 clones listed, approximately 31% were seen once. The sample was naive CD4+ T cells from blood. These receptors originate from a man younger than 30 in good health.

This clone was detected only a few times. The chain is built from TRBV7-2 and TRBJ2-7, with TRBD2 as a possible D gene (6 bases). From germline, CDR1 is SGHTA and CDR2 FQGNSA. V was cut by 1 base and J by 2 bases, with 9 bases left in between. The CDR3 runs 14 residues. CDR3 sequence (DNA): TGTGCCAGCAGCTTAGTTGCTAGCGCCTACGAGCAGTACTTC. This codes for CASSLVASAYEQYF.

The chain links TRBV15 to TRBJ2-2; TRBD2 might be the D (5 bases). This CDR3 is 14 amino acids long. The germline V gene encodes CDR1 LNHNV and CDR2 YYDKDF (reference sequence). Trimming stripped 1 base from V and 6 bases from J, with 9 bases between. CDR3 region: CATSRGGSSGELFF. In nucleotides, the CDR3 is TGTGCCACCAGCAGAGGTGGGAGTTCCGGGGAGCTGTTTTTT. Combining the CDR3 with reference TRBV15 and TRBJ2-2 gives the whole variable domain DAMVIQNPRYQVTQFGKPVTLSCSQTLNHNVMYWYQQKSSQAPKLLFHYYDKDFNNEADTPDNFQSRRPNTSFCFLDIRSPGLGDTAMYLCATSRGGSSGELFFGEGSRLTVL.

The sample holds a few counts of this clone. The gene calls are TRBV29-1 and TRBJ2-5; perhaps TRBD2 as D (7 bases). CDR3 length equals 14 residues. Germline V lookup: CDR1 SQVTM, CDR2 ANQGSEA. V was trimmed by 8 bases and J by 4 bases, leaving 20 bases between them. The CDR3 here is CSTRDTGGAETQYF. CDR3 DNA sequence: TGCAGCACCCGGGACACGGGAGGTGCAGAGACCCAGTACTTC.

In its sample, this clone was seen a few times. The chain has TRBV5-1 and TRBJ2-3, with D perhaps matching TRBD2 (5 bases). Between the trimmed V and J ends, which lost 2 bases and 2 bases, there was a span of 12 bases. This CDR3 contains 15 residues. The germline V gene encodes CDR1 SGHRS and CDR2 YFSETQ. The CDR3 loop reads CASSLLSGNTDTQYF. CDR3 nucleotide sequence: TGCGCCAGCAGCTTATTAAGCGGAAACACAGATACGCAGTATTTT. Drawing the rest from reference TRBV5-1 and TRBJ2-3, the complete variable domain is KAGVTQTPRYLIKTRGQQVTLSCSPISGHRSVSWYQQTPGQGLQFLFEYFSETQRNKGNFPGRFSGRQFSNSRSEMNVSTLELGDSALYLCASSLLSGNTDTQYFGPGTRLTVL.

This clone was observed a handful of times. In DNA, the CDR3 is TGTGCCTGGAGTGTACTAATTGGCAGGGAAGCCAAAAACATTCAGTACTTC. Its translation: CAWSVLIGREAKNIQYF. The chain links TRBV30 to TRBJ2-4; D possibly corresponds to TRBD1 (5 bases). CDR1 and CDR2 from the germline V gene are GTSNPN and SVGIG (reference sequence). V dropped 0 bases and J dropped 0 bases, with 15 bases sitting between them. This CDR3 has 17 amino acids.

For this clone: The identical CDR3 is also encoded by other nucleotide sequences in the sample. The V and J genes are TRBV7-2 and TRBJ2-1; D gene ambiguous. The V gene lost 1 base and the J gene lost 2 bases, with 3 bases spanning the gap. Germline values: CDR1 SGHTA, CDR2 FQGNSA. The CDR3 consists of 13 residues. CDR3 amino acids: CASSLGTYNEQFF. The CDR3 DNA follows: TGTGCCAGCAGCTTAGGGACCTACAATGAGCAGTTCTTC.

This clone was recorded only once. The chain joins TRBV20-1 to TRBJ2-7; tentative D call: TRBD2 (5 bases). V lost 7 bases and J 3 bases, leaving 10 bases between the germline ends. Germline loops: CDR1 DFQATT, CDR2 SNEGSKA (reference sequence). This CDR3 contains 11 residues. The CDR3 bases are TGCAGTGTGGGTAGCGACTACGAGCAGTACTTC. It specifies CSVGSDYEQYF.